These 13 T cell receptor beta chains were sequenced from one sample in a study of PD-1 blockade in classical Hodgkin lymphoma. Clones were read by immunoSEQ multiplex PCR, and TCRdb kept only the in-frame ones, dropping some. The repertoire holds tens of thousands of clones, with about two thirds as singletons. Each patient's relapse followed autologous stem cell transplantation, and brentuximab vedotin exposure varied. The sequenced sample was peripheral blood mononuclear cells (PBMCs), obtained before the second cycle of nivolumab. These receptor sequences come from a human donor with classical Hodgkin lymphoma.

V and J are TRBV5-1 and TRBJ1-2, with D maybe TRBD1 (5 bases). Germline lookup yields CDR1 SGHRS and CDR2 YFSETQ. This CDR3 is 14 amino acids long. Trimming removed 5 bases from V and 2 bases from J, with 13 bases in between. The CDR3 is CASRTMEGNYGYTF. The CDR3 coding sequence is TGCGCCAGCAGGACGATGGAGGGGAACTATGGCTACACCTTC.

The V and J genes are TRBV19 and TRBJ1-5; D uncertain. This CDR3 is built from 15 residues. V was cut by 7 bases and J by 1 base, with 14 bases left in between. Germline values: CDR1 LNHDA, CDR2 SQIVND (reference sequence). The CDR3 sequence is CASTDRTLSNQPQHF. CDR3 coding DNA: TGTGCCAGTACCGATAGGACTCTAAGCAATCAGCCCCAGCATTTT.

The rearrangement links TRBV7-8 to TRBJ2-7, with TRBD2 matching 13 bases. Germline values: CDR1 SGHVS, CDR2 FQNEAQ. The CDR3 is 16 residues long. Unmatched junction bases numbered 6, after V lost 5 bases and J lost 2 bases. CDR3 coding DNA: TGTGCCAGCAGCCTGGACGGACTAGCGGGAGCCTACGAGCAGTACTTC. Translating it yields CASSLDGLAGAYEQYF.

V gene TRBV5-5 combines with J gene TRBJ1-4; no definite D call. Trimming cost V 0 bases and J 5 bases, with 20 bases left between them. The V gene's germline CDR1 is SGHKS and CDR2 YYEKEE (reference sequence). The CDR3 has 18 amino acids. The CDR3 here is CASSLEVVWGGPNEKLFF. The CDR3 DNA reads TGTGCCAGCAGCTTGGAGGTGGTGTGGGGTGGCCCCAATGAAAAACTGTTTTTT.

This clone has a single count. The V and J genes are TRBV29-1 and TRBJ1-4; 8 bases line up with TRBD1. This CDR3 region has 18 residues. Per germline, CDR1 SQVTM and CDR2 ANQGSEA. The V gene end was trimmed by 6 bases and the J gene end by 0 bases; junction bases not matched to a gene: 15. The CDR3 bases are TGCAGCGTCGCCATACGACAGGGGAGGTCCGCAACTAATGAAAAACTGTTTTTT. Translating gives CSVAIRQGRSATNEKLFF.

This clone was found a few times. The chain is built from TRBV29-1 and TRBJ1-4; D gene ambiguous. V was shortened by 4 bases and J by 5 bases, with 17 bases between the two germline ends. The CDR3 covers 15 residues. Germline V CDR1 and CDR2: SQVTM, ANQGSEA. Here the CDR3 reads CSVAGLGGRNEKLFF. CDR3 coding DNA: TGCAGCGTTGCCGGTTTGGGAGGCCGAAATGAAAAACTGTTTTTT.

CDR3 region: CASSSIWKAGEKLFF. The CDR3 DNA follows: TGTGCCAGCAGCTCGATATGGAAGGCTGGTGAAAAACTGTTTTTT. V gene TRBV7-9 combines with J gene TRBJ1-4; the D is unclear. This CDR3 region has 15 residues. The ends were cut back, 4 bases at V and 7 bases at J, with 16 bases in the middle. Per the germline V gene, CDR1 is SEHNR and CDR2 is FQNEAQ (reference sequence).

The CDR3 DNA is TGTGCCACCGATGGGACCAACAATGAGCAGTTCTTC. Protein sequence: CATDGTNNEQFF. The J gene is TRBJ2-1, the V gene TRBV10-3; D may match TRBD1 or TRBD2 (5 bases each). CDR3 length: 12 amino acids. With 10 bases removed from V and 5 bases from J, the gap between germline ends came to 12 bases. Germline V gene data show CDR1 as ENHRY and CDR2 as SYGVKD.

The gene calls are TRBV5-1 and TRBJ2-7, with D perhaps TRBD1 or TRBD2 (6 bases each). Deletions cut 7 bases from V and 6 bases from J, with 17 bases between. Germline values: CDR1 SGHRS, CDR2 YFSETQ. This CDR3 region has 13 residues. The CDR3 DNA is TGCGCCAGCCCCGGTTCCGGGGGCGGCGAGCAGTACTTC. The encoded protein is CASPGSGGGEQYF.

The CDR3 loop reads CASSLGGFTEAFF. The DNA of the CDR3 is TGTGCCAGCAGCTTAGGGGGATTCACTGAAGCTTTCTTT. This sequence joins TRBV7-3 and TRBJ1-1, with D perhaps matching TRBD1 (5 bases). Germline V CDR1 and CDR2: SGHTA, FQGTGA. There are 13 residues in the CDR3. Trimming took 2 bases from V and 4 from J, leaving 8 bases between them.

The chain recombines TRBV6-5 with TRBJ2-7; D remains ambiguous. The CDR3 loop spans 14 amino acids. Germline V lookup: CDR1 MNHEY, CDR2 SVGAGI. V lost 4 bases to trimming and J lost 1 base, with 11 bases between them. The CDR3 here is CASSSPQESYEQYF. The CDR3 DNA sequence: TGTGCCAGCAGTTCCCCCCAGGAATCCTACGAGCAGTACTTC.

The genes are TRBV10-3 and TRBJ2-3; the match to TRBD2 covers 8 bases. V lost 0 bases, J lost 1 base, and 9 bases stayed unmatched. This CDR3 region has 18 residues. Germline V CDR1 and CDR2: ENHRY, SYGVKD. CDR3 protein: CAISESNQRLARTDTQYF. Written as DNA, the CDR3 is TGTGCCATCAGTGAGTCGAATCAACGACTAGCGCGCACAGATACGCAGTATTTT.

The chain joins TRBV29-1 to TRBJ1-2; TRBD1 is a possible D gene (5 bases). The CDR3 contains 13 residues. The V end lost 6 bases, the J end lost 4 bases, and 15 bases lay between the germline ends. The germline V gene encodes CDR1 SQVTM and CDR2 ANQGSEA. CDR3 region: CSVEGQLGYGYTF. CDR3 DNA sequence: TGCAGCGTGGAGGGGCAGCTGGGCTATGGCTACACCTTC.